This T cell receptor beta chain emerged from a study of T cell responses to AZD1222 COVID-19 vaccine. The assay was immunoSEQ multiplex PCR, and TCRdb's table has in-frame clones only and misses some. The table includes fewer than 150,000 clones, just under 95% detected once. On this clone: Its antigen is not identified.

The CDR3 runs to 13 residues. V was clipped by 1 base and J by 6 bases, with 11 bases between them. Germline CDR1 and CDR2: SGHRS and YFSETQ. Study-level points and caveats: Among vaccine-associated CD4 TCRs, coverage spanned spike, with dominance at 160-218 and 743-854. Clonal diversity was possibly underestimated, and the donors were mostly white British, with more females. None of the repertoires were sampled until the peak T cell response had passed.

This receptor was obtained from an adult who received the AZD1222 COVID-19 vaccine. The sample in question was peripheral blood, obtained 28 days after the second AZD1222 dose. The rearrangement uses TRBV5-1 and TRBJ2-7; D remains unclear. CDR3 in amino acids: CASSLSDAGEQYF. DNA for the CDR3: TGCGCCAGCAGCTTGTCGGACGCTGGCGAGCAGTACTTC.